A selection of T cell receptor beta chains follows, all from one sample in a study of blood T cell repertoires in COVID-19. Clones were read by immunoSEQ multiplex PCR, and TCRdb kept only the in-frame ones, dropping some. The sample comprises 230,000 or so clones, roughly 80% of which are singletons, and 3.4% rests with the top ten. The sequenced sample consisted of PBMCs or T cells enriched from blood (not recorded which). These TCRs come from a man aged 45 to 65 who had recovered from COVID-19. CDR3s include the opening cysteine and the closing phenylalanine or tryptophan. Fields, in order: V gene, D gene, clone size, J gene, CDR3 protein, CDR3 DNA. D genes are given only for firm matches. Where a row states a size, it is once, few, many or the class of an expanded clone; other rows omit it.

V gene: TRBV11-2
D gene: TRBD1
clone size: NA
J gene: TRBJ1-1
CDR3 protein: CASSFSYRGDTEAFF
CDR3 DNA: TGTGCCAGCAGCTTCTCATACAGGGGTGACACTGAAGCTTTCTTT

V gene: TRBV19
D gene: TRBD1
clone size: once
J gene: TRBJ1-1
CDR3 protein: CASSRQGVLNTEAFF
CDR3 DNA: TGTGCCAGTAGCAGACAGGGTGTACTGAACACTGAAGCTTTCTTT

V gene: TRBV3-1/TRBV3-2
D gene: NA
clone size: NA
J gene: TRBJ2-7
CDR3 protein: CASLGGSRGGYEQYF
CDR3 DNA: TGTGCCAGCCTTGGCGGGAGTAGGGGGGGCTACGAGCAGTACTTC

V gene: TRBV19
D gene: NA
clone size: few
J gene: TRBJ1-1
CDR3 protein: CASSTRDTEAFF
CDR3 DNA: TGTGCCAGTAGTACGAGGGACACTGAAGCTTTCTTT

V gene: TRBV28
D gene: NA
clone size: NA
J gene: TRBJ2-7
CDR3 protein: CASTLGGKGAYEQYF
CDR3 DNA: TGTGCCAGCACTCTAGGGGGAAAGGGCGCCTACGAGCAGTACTTC

V gene: TRBV5-4
D gene: NA
clone size: few
J gene: TRBJ2-5
CDR3 protein: CASYPRGETQYF
CDR3 DNA: TGTGCCAGCTACCCCAGGGGAGAGACCCAGTACTTC

V gene: TRBV29-1
D gene: NA
clone size: NA
J gene: TRBJ2-1
CDR3 protein: CSVVGGETGYNEQFF
CDR3 DNA: TGCAGCGTAGTGGGGGGGGAAACAGGGTATAATGAGCAGTTCTTC

V gene: TRBV7-3
D gene: TRBD2
clone size: NA
J gene: TRBJ2-5
CDR3 protein: CASSWGLQETQYF
CDR3 DNA: TGTGCCAGCAGCTGGGGACTACAAGAGACCCAGTACTTC

V gene: TRBV5-1
D gene: NA
clone size: NA
J gene: TRBJ1-1
CDR3 protein: CASSFRDIVNTEAFF
CDR3 DNA: TGCGCCAGCAGCTTCCGGGACATAGTGAACACTGAAGCTTTCTTT

V gene: TRBV5-4
D gene: NA
clone size: once
J gene: TRBJ1-4
CDR3 protein: CASSYGGATNEKLFF
CDR3 DNA: TGTGCCAGCAGCTACGGCGGTGCAACTAATGAAAAACTGTTTTTT

V gene: TRBV19
D gene: NA
clone size: NA
J gene: TRBJ2-4
CDR3 protein: CASSANHGSGNIQYF
CDR3 DNA: TGTGCCAGTAGTGCCAATCACGGGAGTGGGAACATTCAGTACTTC

V gene: TRBV2
D gene: TRBD1
clone size: few
J gene: TRBJ2-7
CDR3 protein: CASNLEGQGAYEQYF
CDR3 DNA: TGTGCCAGCAACCTTGAGGGACAGGGGGCGTACGAGCAGTACTTC

V gene: TRBV4-1
D gene: NA
clone size: NA
J gene: TRBJ1-4
CDR3 protein: CASSQPATSVLFF
CDR3 DNA: TGCGCCAGCAGCCAACCCGCAACGAGTGTTCTGTTTTTT

V gene: TRBV12-3/TRBV12-4
D gene: TRBD2
clone size: NA
J gene: TRBJ2-5
CDR3 protein: CASSMAGGKTQYF
CDR3 DNA: TGTGCCAGCAGTATGGCGGGGGGGAAGACCCAGTACTTC

V gene: TRBV18
D gene: TRBD1
clone size: NA
J gene: TRBJ1-4
CDR3 protein: CASSRRTGGDEKLFF
CDR3 DNA: TGTGCCAGCTCACGACGGACAGGGGGCGATGAAAAACTGTTTTTT

V gene: TRBV7-3
D gene: NA
clone size: NA
J gene: TRBJ2-6
CDR3 protein: CASSADISGANVLTF
CDR3 DNA: TGTGCCAGCAGCGCCGACATCTCTGGGGCCAACGTCCTGACTTTC

V gene: TRBV5-4
D gene: NA
clone size: NA
J gene: TRBJ1-2
CDR3 protein: CASSLVGARRREGYTF
CDR3 DNA: TGTGCCAGCAGCTTGGTGGGTGCAAGGCGGCGCGAGGGCTACACCTTC

V gene: TRBV7-9
D gene: NA
clone size: NA
J gene: TRBJ2-2
CDR3 protein: CASSLAGITNSGELFF
CDR3 DNA: TGTGCCAGCAGCTTAGCCGGGATCACGAATTCGGGGGAGCTGTTTTTT

V gene: TRBV11-1
D gene: TRBD2
clone size: NA
J gene: TRBJ2-5
CDR3 protein: CASSLAAGGRETQYF
CDR3 DNA: TGTGCCAGCAGCTTAGCTGCGGGGGGCCGGGAGACCCAGTACTTC

V gene: TRBV6-5
D gene: NA
clone size: NA
J gene: TRBJ1-1
CDR3 protein: CASSYSYEGRAFF
CDR3 DNA: TGTGCCAGCAGTTACTCATACGAGGGAAGGGCTTTCTTT

V gene: TRBV7-2
D gene: NA
clone size: NA
J gene: TRBJ2-3
CDR3 protein: CASSRGDIASTDTQYF
CDR3 DNA: TGTGCCAGCAGCCGGGGGGACATAGCTAGCACAGATACGCAGTATTTT

V gene: TRBV5-1
D gene: NA
clone size: once
J gene: TRBJ2-7
CDR3 protein: CASSLAGGEQYF
CDR3 DNA: TGCGCCAGCAGCTTGGCCGGAGGGGAGCAGTACTTC

V gene: TRBV11-2
D gene: TRBD1
clone size: NA
J gene: TRBJ2-7
CDR3 protein: CASSLGTGAYEQYF
CDR3 DNA: TGTGCCAGCAGCTTAGGGACAGGGGCCTACGAGCAGTACTTC

V gene: TRBV10-3
D gene: NA
clone size: once
J gene: TRBJ2-2
CDR3 protein: CAISAPEVRSGGELFF
CDR3 DNA: TGTGCCATCAGTGCTCCTGAAGTCAGATCGGGCGGGGAGCTGTTTTTT

V gene: TRBV11-2
D gene: TRBD1
clone size: NA
J gene: TRBJ2-2
CDR3 protein: CASTLGQGINGELFF
CDR3 DNA: TGTGCCAGCACCCTGGGACAGGGCATAAACGGGGAGCTGTTTTTT

V gene: TRBV6-5
D gene: NA
clone size: once
J gene: TRBJ2-5
CDR3 protein: CATRYSLNQETQYF
CDR3 DNA: TGTGCTACCAGGTACAGCCTTAACCAAGAGACCCAGTACTTC

V gene: TRBV10-3
D gene: TRBD2
clone size: once
J gene: TRBJ2-1
CDR3 protein: CAISQTPSGEQFF
CDR3 DNA: TGTGCCATCAGCCAAACTCCTAGCGGGGAGCAGTTCTTC

V gene: TRBV18
D gene: TRBD1
clone size: few
J gene: TRBJ1-6
CDR3 protein: CASSSDFSGTGLSPLHF
CDR3 DNA: TGTGCCAGCTCATCGGATTTTTCCGGGACAGGGCTTTCACCCCTCCACTTT

V gene: TRBV9
D gene: NA
clone size: NA
J gene: TRBJ1-1
CDR3 protein: CASSALTEGRNTEAFF
CDR3 DNA: TGTGCCAGCAGCGCCTTAACGGAGGGAAGGAACACTGAAGCTTTCTTT

V gene: TRBV11-2
D gene: NA
clone size: few
J gene: TRBJ1-2
CDR3 protein: CASSPYPDTGYTF
CDR3 DNA: TGTGCCAGCAGCCCATACCCGGACACTGGCTACACCTTC

V gene: TRBV7-8
D gene: TRBD2
clone size: few
J gene: TRBJ2-1
CDR3 protein: CASSGSGGMYNEQFF
CDR3 DNA: TGTGCCAGCAGCGGTAGCGGGGGGATGTACAATGAGCAGTTCTTC

V gene: TRBV6-5
D gene: NA
clone size: NA
J gene: TRBJ2-7
CDR3 protein: CASSREFPYEQYF
CDR3 DNA: TGTGCCAGCAGCCGGGAGTTCCCCTACGAGCAGTACTTC

V gene: TRBV2
D gene: NA
clone size: NA
J gene: TRBJ1-3
CDR3 protein: CASSPEAAIYF
CDR3 DNA: TGTGCCAGCAGTCCGGAGGCGGCCATATATTTT

V gene: TRBV25-1
D gene: TRBD1
clone size: NA
J gene: TRBJ1-2
CDR3 protein: CASRDREAGYTF
CDR3 DNA: TGTGCCAGCAGGGACAGGGAGGCTGGCTACACCTTC

V gene: TRBV6-2/TRBV6-3
D gene: NA
clone size: NA
J gene: TRBJ1-5
CDR3 protein: CASSPPRGGGSNQPQHF
CDR3 DNA: TGTGCCAGCAGCCCTCCCCGGGGGGGAGGTAGCAATCAGCCCCAGCATTTT

V gene: TRBV19
D gene: NA
clone size: NA
J gene: TRBJ1-6
CDR3 protein: CASEASSYNSPLHF
CDR3 DNA: TGTGCCAGTGAGGCTAGCTCCTATAATTCACCCCTCCACTTT

V gene: TRBV7-3
D gene: TRBD2
clone size: NA
J gene: TRBJ2-5
CDR3 protein: CASSLGGRAEETQYF
CDR3 DNA: TGTGCCAGCAGCTTGGGCGGGAGGGCCGAGGAGACCCAGTACTTC

V gene: TRBV9
D gene: NA
clone size: NA
J gene: TRBJ1-2
CDR3 protein: CASTPGQGSYGYTF
CDR3 DNA: TGTGCCAGCACCCCGGGGCAGGGGTCCTATGGCTACACCTTC

V gene: TRBV10-3
D gene: TRBD1
clone size: NA
J gene: TRBJ1-4
CDR3 protein: CAISEGTGVTNEKLFF
CDR3 DNA: TGTGCCATCAGTGAGGGAACAGGGGTCACTAATGAAAAACTGTTTTTT

V gene: TRBV5-1
D gene: TRBD1
clone size: NA
J gene: TRBJ2-7
CDR3 protein: CASSHDRVNYEQYF
CDR3 DNA: TGCGCCAGCAGCCACGACAGGGTCAACTACGAGCAGTACTTC

V gene: TRBV3-1/TRBV3-2
D gene: TRBD1
clone size: NA
J gene: TRBJ1-6
CDR3 protein: CASSPGQLKRSSSYNSPLHF
CDR3 DNA: TGTGCCAGCAGCCCGGGACAGTTAAAGCGTTCCAGCTCCTATAATTCACCCCTCCACTTT

V gene: TRBV12-3/TRBV12-4
D gene: NA
clone size: NA
J gene: TRBJ1-5
CDR3 protein: CASSGGGRPQHF
CDR3 DNA: TGTGCCAGCAGCGGGGGGGGAAGGCCCCAGCATTTT

V gene: TRBV28
D gene: NA
clone size: NA
J gene: TRBJ1-1
CDR3 protein: CASSPGHETEAFF
CDR3 DNA: TGTGCCAGCAGCCCTGGGCACGAAACGGAAGCTTTCTTT

V gene: TRBV6-5
D gene: NA
clone size: NA
J gene: TRBJ1-4
CDR3 protein: CASSYSRLRDGEKLFF
CDR3 DNA: TGTGCCAGCAGTTACTCGAGGCTCAGGGATGGCGAAAAACTGTTTTTT

V gene: TRBV5-6
D gene: NA
clone size: NA
J gene: TRBJ1-2
CDR3 protein: CASSPPGHSGYGYTF
CDR3 DNA: TGTGCCAGCAGCCCGCCGGGACATTCTGGCTATGGCTACACCTTC

V gene: TRBV5-1
D gene: TRBD1
clone size: few
J gene: TRBJ1-2
CDR3 protein: CASANQQGATGYTF
CDR3 DNA: TGCGCCAGCGCTAATCAACAGGGGGCGACGGGCTACACCTTC

V gene: TRBV5-1
D gene: TRBD1
clone size: NA
J gene: TRBJ2-2
CDR3 protein: CASSARQGNTGELFF
CDR3 DNA: TGCGCCAGCAGCGCCAGACAGGGTAACACCGGGGAGCTGTTTTTT

V gene: TRBV3-1/TRBV3-2
D gene: TRBD2
clone size: NA
J gene: TRBJ2-3
CDR3 protein: CASSQGGLAGGPTDTQYF
CDR3 DNA: TGTGCCAGCAGCCAAGGGGGACTAGCGGGGGGACCCACAGATACGCAGTATTTT

V gene: TRBV15
D gene: NA
clone size: few
J gene: TRBJ2-2
CDR3 protein: CATRRYSGDATTGELFF
CDR3 DNA: TGTGCCACCCGCAGGTACTCCGGAGACGCAACGACCGGGGAGCTGTTTTTT